This record looks at one TCR beta chain sequence and its context. Antigen specificity is unknown. The data are from a study of T cell repertoires in cytomegalovirus infection. Background on the study: Public TCR beta signatures marked donors with CMV infection and the matching HLA.

TCRdb itself ran the reads through MiXCR, one entry per CDR3 protein. The table includes roughly 150,000 distinct CDR3 sequences, about a sixth detected once. The study, taken as a whole, reports: Identification of carriers of CMV plus the relevant HLA was performed using cumulative public TCR beta family frequency. HLA-C-restricted CMV-specific TCR beta clonotypes were dominant in the ex vivo response.

Sequenced sample: CD8+ T cells from PBMCs. This receptor was taken from a human donor in good health (CMV status not recorded). Some clones in this sample may be carry-over from other donors' samples.

This CDR3 reads CASSLSAGNSNGYTF. CDR3 sequence (DNA): TGTGCCAGCAGCTTAAGTGCGGGGAACTCAAATGGCTACACCTTC. This chain links TRBV7-8 with TRBJ1-2; D is ambiguous. This CDR3 region has 15 residues. V was cut by 2 bases and J by 6 bases, with 16 bases left in between. From germline, CDR1 is SGHVS and CDR2 FQNEAQ.